This T cell receptor beta chain was retrieved from a study of blood T cell repertoires in COVID-19. As originally analysed: Reference gene primer amplification gave estimated nucleated cell counts. Clones were read by immunoSEQ multiplex PCR, and TCRdb kept only the in-frame ones, dropping some. The DNA was the basis for D and trimming; V, J and clone size are from that table. The table lists about 480,000 clones, roughly nine tenths of them singletons. Trimming shortened V by 4 bases and J by 0 bases, and 9 bases separated the two germline ends. Germline values: CDR1 SNHLY, CDR2 FYNNEI. The CDR3 consists of 14 residues. Seattle participants joined during active infection and were tracked over time.

The receptor comes from a man aged 18 to 30 with COVID-19, enrolled during active disease. The sequenced material came from peripheral blood. The V call is TRBV2, the J call TRBJ2-5; no reliable D call. CDR3 sequence (DNA): TGTGCCAGCAGTGTTAACAGTAACCAAGAGACCCAGTACTTC. It codes for CASSVNSNQETQYF.